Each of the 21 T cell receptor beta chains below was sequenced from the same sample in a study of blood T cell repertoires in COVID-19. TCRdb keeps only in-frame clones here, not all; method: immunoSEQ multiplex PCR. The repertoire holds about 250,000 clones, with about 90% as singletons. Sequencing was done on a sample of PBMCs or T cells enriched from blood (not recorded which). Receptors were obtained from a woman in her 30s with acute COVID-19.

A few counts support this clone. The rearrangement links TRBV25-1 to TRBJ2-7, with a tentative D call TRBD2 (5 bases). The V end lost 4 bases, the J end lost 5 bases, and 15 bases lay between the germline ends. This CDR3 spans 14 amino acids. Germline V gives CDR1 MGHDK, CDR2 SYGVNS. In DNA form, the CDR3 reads TGTGCCAGCAGTGGCCTCTCGGAGGTAAACGAGCAGTACTTC. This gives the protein CASSGLSEVNEQYF.

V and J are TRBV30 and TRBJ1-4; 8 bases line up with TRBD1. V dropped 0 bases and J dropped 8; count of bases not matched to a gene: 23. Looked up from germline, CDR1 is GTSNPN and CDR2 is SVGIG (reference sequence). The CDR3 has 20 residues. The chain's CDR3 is CAWSVQDWRRGRESEEKLFF. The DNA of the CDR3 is TGTGCCTGGAGTGTACAGGATTGGCGCAGGGGGCGCGAGTCCGAGGAAAAACTGTTTTTT.

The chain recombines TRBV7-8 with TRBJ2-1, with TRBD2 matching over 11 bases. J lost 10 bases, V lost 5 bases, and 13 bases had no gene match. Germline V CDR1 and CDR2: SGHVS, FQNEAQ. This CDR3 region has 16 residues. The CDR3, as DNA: TGTGCCAGCAGCAAATTTAGCGGGGGGGCCCGAGACGAGCAGTTCTTC. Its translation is CASSKFSGGARDEQFF.

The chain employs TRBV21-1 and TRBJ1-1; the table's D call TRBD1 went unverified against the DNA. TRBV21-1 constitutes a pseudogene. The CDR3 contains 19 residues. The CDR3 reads CASSKDRQGPAGKGTEAFF. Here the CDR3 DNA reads TGTGCCAGCAGCAAAGATCGACAGGGGCCGGCGGGGAAGGGCACTGAAGCTTTCTTT.

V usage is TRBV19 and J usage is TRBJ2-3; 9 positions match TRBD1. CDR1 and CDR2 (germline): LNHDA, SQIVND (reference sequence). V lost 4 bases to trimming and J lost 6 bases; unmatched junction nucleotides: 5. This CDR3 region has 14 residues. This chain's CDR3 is CASSTTGGADTQYF. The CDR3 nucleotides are TGTGCCAGTAGTACTACAGGGGGCGCGGATACGCAGTATTTT.

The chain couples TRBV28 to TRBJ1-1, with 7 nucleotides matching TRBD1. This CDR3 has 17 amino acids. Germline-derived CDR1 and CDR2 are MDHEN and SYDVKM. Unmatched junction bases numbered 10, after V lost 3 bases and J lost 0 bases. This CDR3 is CASSFLGAGGLNTEAFF. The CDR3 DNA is TGTGCCAGCAGTTTTTTGGGCGCAGGGGGGCTGAACACTGAAGCTTTCTTT.

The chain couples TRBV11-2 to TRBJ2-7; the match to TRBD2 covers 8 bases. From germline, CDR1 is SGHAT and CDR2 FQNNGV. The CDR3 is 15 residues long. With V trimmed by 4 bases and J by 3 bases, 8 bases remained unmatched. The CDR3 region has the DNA TGTGCCAGCAGCTACCCGGGGGGGTTCAGCTACGAGCAGTACTTC. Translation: CASSYPGGFSYEQYF.

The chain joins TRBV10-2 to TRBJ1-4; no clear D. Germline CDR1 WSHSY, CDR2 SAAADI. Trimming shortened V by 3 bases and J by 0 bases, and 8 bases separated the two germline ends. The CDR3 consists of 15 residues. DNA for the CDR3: TGCGCCAGCAGTGATTGGGCCGCAACTAATGAAAAACTGTTTTTT. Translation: CASSDWAATNEKLFF.

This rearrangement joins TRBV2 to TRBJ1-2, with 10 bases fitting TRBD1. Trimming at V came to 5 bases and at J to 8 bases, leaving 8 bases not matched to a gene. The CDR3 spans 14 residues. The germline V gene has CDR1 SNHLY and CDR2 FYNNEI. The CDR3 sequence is CASSKDRGKGGYTF. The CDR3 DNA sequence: TGTGCCAGCAGTAAGGACAGGGGGAAGGGGGGCTACACCTTC. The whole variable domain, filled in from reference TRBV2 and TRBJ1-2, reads EPEVTQTPSHQVTQMGQEVILRCVPISNHLYFYWYRQILGQKVEFLVSFYNNEISEKSEIFDDQFSVERPDGSNFTLKIRSTKLEDSAMYFCASSKDRGKGGYTFGSGTRLTVV.

Here the CDR3 DNA reads TGCGCCAGCAGCGAGGGGGGGGCCCATCAGCCCCAGCATTTT. Encoded protein: CASSEGGAHQPQHF. This sequence joins TRBV5-1 and TRBJ1-5; possible D gene TRBD1, 6 bases. V gave up 4 bases and J gave up 5 bases, with 13 bases separating them. Germline V CDR1 and CDR2: SGHRS, YFSETQ. The CDR3 runs to 14 residues. Supplemented by reference TRBV5-1 and TRBJ1-5, the full variable domain reads KAGVTQTPRYLIKTRGQQVTLSCSPISGHRSVSWYQQTPGQGLQFLFEYFSETQRNKGNFPGRFSGRQFSNSRSEMNVSTLELGDSALYLCASSEGGAHQPQHFGDGTRLSIL.

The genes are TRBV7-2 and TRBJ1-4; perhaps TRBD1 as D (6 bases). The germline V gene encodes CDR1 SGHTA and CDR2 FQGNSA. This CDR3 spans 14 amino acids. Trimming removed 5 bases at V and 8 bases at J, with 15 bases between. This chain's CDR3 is CASSPGTRSEKLFF. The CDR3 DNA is TGTGCCAGCAGCCCCGGGACAAGGTCGGAAAAACTGTTTTTT. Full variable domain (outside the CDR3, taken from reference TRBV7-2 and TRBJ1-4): GAGVSQSPSNKVTEKGKDVELRCDPISGHTALYWYRQSLGQGLEFLIYFQGNSAPDKSGLPSDRFSAERTGGSVSTLTIQRTQQEDSAVYLCASSPGTRSEKLFFGSGTQLSVL.

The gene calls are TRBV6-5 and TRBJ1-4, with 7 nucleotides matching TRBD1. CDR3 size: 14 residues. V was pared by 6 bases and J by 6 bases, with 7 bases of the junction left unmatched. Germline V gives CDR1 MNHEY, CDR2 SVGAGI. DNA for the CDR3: TGTGCCAGCAGGAGACAGGGAAGCGATGAAAAACTGTTTTTT. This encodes CASRRQGSDEKLFF.

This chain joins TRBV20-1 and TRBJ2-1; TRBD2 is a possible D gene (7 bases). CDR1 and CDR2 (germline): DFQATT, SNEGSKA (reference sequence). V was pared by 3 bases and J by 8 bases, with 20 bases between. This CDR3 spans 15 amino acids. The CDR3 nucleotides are TGCAGTGCTAGTGAGGCCCGCGGGGGCGTCCATGAGCAGTTCTTC. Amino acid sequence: CSASEARGGVHEQFF.

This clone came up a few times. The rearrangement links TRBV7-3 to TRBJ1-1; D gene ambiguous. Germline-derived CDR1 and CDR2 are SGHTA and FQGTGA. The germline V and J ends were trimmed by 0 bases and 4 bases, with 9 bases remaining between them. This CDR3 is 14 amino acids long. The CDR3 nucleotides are TGTGCCAGCAGCTTAACGTCAGGTTCCACTGAAGCTTTCTTT. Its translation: CASSLTSGSTEAFF.

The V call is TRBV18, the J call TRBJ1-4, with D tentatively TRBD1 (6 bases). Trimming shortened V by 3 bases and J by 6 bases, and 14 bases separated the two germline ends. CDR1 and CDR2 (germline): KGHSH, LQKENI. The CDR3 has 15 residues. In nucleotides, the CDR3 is TGTGCCAGCTCACCGCCACAGGGCCCCTATGAAAAACTGTTTTTT. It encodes CASSPPQGPYEKLFF.

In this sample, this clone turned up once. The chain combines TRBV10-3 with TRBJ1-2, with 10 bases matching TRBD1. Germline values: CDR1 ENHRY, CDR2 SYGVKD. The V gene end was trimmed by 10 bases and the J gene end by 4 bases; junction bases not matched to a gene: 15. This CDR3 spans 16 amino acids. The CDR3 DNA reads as TGTGCCACCCCCCGCGACAGGGGGCTTTTTGGCTATGGCTACACCTTC. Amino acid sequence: CATPRDRGLFGYGYTF.

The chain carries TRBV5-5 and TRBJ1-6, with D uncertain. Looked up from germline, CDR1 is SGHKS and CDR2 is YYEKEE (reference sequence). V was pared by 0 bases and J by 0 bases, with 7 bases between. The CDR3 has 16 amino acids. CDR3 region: CASSLGSRSYNSPLHF. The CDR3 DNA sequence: TGTGCCAGCAGCTTGGGAAGCCGCTCCTATAATTCACCCCTCCACTTT.

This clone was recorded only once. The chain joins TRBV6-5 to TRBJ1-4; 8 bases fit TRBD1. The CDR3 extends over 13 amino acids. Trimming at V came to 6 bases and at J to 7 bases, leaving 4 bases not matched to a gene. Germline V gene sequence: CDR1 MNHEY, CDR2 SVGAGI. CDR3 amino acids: CASRQGAVEKLFF. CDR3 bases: TGTGCCAGCAGGCAGGGGGCTGTTGAAAAACTGTTTTTT.

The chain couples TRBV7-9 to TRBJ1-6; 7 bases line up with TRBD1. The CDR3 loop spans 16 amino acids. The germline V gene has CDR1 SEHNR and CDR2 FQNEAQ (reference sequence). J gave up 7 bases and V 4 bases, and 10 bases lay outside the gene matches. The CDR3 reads CASSSSGQARNSPLHF. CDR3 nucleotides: TGTGCCAGCAGCTCATCCGGACAGGCCCGAAATTCACCCCTCCACTTT.

CDR3 nucleotides: TGCAGTGCTAGTCCACGGGGTCAGCCCCAGCATTTT. Translated, it gives CSASPRGQPQHF. V usage is TRBV20-1 and J usage is TRBJ1-5; D not certain. CDR3 length equals 12 residues. Between the trimmed V and J ends, which lost 3 bases and 6 bases, there was a span of 9 bases. The germline gives CDR1 DFQATT, CDR2 SNEGSKA (reference sequence).

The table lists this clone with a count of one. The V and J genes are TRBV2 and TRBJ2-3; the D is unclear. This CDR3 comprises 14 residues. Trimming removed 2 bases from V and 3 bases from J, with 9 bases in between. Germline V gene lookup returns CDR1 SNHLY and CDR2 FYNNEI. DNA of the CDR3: TGTGCCAGCAGTGAACAGGCGAGAACAGATACGCAGTATTTT. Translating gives CASSEQARTDTQYF.